A single sample is the source of the 12 T cell receptor beta chains below, sequenced in a study of CD8 T cells in Susac syndrome. RNA in amounts of about 0.5 to 1 ug was reverse transcribed with random hexamers. TCRdb itself ran the immunoSEQ multiplex PCR reads through MiXCR, one entry per CDR3 protein. The sample has 70,000 to 100,000 distinct CDR3 sequences, about 95% seen once. Sequenced input: CD8+ T cells from PBMCs. The receptors derive from a human donor with Susac syndrome.

The gene calls are TRBV28 and TRBJ1-3; D remains unclear. Trimming cost V 8 bases and J 4 bases, with 18 bases left between them. The CDR3 runs to 15 residues. Germline V gives CDR1 MDHEN, CDR2 SYDVKM. CDR3: CASRTVIGAGNTIYF. The CDR3 bases are TGTGCCAGCCGGACTGTGATTGGAGCCGGAAACACCATATATTTT.

The V and J genes are TRBV4-3 and TRBJ1-2, with TRBD1 matching 8 bases. The CDR3 loop spans 16 amino acids. V lost 4 bases to trimming and J lost 7 bases; unmatched junction nucleotides: 14. Germline V gene lookup returns CDR1 LGHNA and CDR2 YSLEER. The CDR3 sequence: CASSPTDRDTQGGYTF. Here the CDR3 DNA reads TGCGCCAGCAGCCCAACGGACAGGGATACACAGGGTGGCTACACCTTC.

The chain has TRBV20-1 and TRBJ2-7; tentative D call: TRBD1 (5 bases). Germline lookup yields CDR1 DFQATT and CDR2 SNEGSKA (reference sequence). The CDR3 consists of 12 residues. V dropped 5 bases and J dropped 0 bases, with 8 bases sitting between them. The CDR3 DNA reads TGCAGTGCTGCGACAGCCTCCTACGAGCAGTACTTC. Its translation: CSAATASYEQYF.

This sequence joins TRBV30 and TRBJ1-1; the match to TRBD1 covers 9 bases. J was trimmed by 1 base and V by 5 bases; bases with no gene match: 11. The CDR3 is made up of 16 amino acids. Germline V gene data show CDR1 as GTSNPN and CDR2 as SVGIG (reference sequence). Here the CDR3 reads CAWYRGLEGKNTEAFF. The CDR3, as DNA: TGTGCCTGGTACAGGGGGCTCGAGGGTAAGAACACTGAAGCTTTCTTT. The full variable domain, completed using reference TRBV30 and TRBJ1-1, is SQTIHQWPATLVQPVGSPLSLECTVEGTSNPNLYWYRQAAGRGLQLLFYSVGIGQISSEVPQNLSASRPQDRQFILSSKKLLLSDSGFYLCAWYRGLEGKNTEAFFGQGTRLTVV.

V and J are TRBV3-1 and TRBJ1-5; tentatively, D is TRBD1 (6 bases). The CDR3 is 14 amino acids. Between the trimmed V and J ends, which lost 5 bases and 0 bases, there was a span of 8 bases. In germline, CDR1 is LGHDT, CDR2 YNNKEL (reference sequence). Written as DNA, the CDR3 is TGTGCCAGCAGCGCAGGGGATAGCAATCAGCCCCAGCATTTT. Protein: CASSAGDSNQPQHF.

This chain joins TRBV11-1 and TRBJ2-3; weak D call: TRBD2 (5 bases). V was shortened by 4 bases and J by 5 bases, with 16 bases between the two germline ends. Germline CDR1 is SGHAT and CDR2 is FQDESV (reference sequence). The CDR3 runs 15 residues. Here the CDR3 DNA reads TGTGCCAGCAGCTCCCGGGCGGCCGGGGAAGATACGCAGTATTTT. As protein: CASSSRAAGEDTQYF.

The V and J genes are TRBV5-6 and TRBJ2-5, with TRBD1 as a possible D gene (5 bases). Trimming left V 4 bases short and J 0 bases short, with 13 bases between. This CDR3 has 15 amino acids. CDR1 is SGHDT and CDR2 is YYEEEE in the germline V gene. This chain's CDR3 is CASSLRTQYQETQYF. The CDR3 DNA reads TGTGCCAGCAGCCTTAGGACACAGTACCAAGAGACCCAGTACTTC.

There are a few counts of this clonotype. This sequence joins TRBV6-2 or TRBV6-3 and TRBJ2-7; TRBD1 might be the D (6 bases). The CDR3 contains 13 residues. Per germline, CDR1 MNHEY and CDR2 SVGEGT. V shed 0 bases and J shed 4 bases, with 7 bases lying between them. CDR3 sequence: CASSYSQGYEQYF. CDR3 in DNA: TGTGCCAGCAGTTACTCCCAGGGGTACGAGCAGTACTTC.

The chain employs TRBV24-1 and TRBJ2-1, with D perhaps being TRBD1 or TRBD2 (6 bases each). CDR3 length: 18 amino acids. Germline CDR1 and CDR2: KGHDR and SFDVKD. Trimming pared 3 bases from V and 3 bases from J, leaving 20 bases between. In DNA form, the CDR3 reads TGTGCCACCAGTGATCCCGAGGATGGGGGGCCGTACTACAATGAGCAGTTCTTC. As protein: CATSDPEDGGPYYNEQFF.

The V gene is TRBV7-9, the J gene TRBJ1-1; D not resolved. The CDR3 contains 14 residues. The V end lost 3 bases, the J end lost 1 base, and 9 bases lay between the germline ends. The germline V gene encodes CDR1 SEHNR and CDR2 FQNEAQ (reference sequence). CDR3 loop: CASSLEAKNTEAFF. The CDR3 DNA is TGTGCCAGCAGCTTGGAGGCGAAGAACACTGAAGCTTTCTTT.

This clonotype was counted a single time. The CDR3 protein is CSARVAGRSHYGYTF. The CDR3 bases are TGCAGTGCTAGGGTGGCAGGCCGATCCCACTATGGCTACACCTTC. The genes are TRBV20-1 and TRBJ1-2; the D is unclear. CDR1 and CDR2 (germline): DFQATT, SNEGSKA (reference sequence). The CDR3 contains 15 residues. Trimming took 3 bases from V and 3 from J, leaving 17 bases between them.

V usage is TRBV15 and J usage is TRBJ2-5, with 12 nucleotides matching TRBD2. The CDR3 spans 19 residues. Looked up from germline, CDR1 is LNHNV and CDR2 is YYDKDF (reference sequence). J gave up 0 bases and V 3 bases, and 11 bases lay outside the gene matches. Written as DNA, the CDR3 is TGTGCCACCAGCAGCTCCAGGACTAGCGGGGAGGGGTACCAAGAGACCCAGTACTTC. The encoded protein is CATSSSRTSGEGYQETQYF.